The following is a TCR beta chain sequence with its context. Its antigen is currently unknown. The sample belongs to a study of T cell responses to AZD1222 COVID-19 vaccine. Combined were second doses at about 4 or about 12 weeks. Study results and limitations: The donor group comprised mostly white British people and more females; the analysis possibly underestimated clonal diversity. Repertoires were obtained solely post-peak T cell response. A rise in Spike-specific TCR breadth and depth followed two AZD1222 doses.

The repertoire was sequenced with immunoSEQ multiplex PCR; TCRdb's copy has only in-frame clones and lacks some. The table shows around 270,000 clones, with about 94% occurring only once. Sequenced material: peripheral blood, taken 28 days after the second AZD1222 dose. The sequence was obtained from an adult who received the AZD1222 COVID-19 vaccine.

This chain's CDR3 is CAISLGRTNYGYTF. For the CDR3, the DNA is TGTGCCATCTCTTTGGGCAGGACTAACTATGGCTACACCTTC. The chain combines TRBV28 with TRBJ1-2; D uncertain. This CDR3 has 14 amino acids. V was pared by 10 bases and J by 0 bases, with 15 bases between. The germline CDR1 and CDR2 sequences are MDHEN and SYDVKM.